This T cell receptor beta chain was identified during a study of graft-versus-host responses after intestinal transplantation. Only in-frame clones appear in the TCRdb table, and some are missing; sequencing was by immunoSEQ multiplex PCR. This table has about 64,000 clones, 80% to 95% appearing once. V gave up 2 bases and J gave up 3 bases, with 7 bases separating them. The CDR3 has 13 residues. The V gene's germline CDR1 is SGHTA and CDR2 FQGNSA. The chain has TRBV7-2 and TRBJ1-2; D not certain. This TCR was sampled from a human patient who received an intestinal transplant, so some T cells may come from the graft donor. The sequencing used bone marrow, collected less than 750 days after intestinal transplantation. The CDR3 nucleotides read TGTGCCAGCAGCTTACCCCTAGACTATGGCTACACCTTC. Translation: CASSLPLDYGYTF.